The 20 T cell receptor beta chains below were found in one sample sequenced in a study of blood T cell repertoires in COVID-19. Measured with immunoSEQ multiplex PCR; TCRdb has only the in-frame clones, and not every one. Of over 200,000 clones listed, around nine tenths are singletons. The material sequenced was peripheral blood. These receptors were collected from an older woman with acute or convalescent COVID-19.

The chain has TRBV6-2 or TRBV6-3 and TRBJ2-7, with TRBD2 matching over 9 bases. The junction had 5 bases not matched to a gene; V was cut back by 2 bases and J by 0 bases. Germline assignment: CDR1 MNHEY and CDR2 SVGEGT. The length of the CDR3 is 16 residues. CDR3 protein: CASSYILAGISYEQYF. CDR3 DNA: TGTGCCAGCAGTTACATCCTAGCGGGAATCTCCTACGAGCAGTACTTC.

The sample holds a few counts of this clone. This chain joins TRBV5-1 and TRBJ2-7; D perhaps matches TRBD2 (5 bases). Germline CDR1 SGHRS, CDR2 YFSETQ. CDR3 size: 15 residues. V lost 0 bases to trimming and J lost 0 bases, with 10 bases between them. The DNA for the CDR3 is TGCGCCAGCAGCTTGGACTCCGGGGACTCCTACGAGCAGTACTTC. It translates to CASSLDSGDSYEQYF.

This CDR3 reads CAISVNRVHSYEQYF. DNA of the CDR3: TGTGCCATCAGTGTAAACCGGGTGCACTCCTACGAGCAGTACTTC. The genes are TRBV10-3 and TRBJ2-7; D uncertain. V was shortened by 4 bases and J by 0 bases, with 13 bases between the two germline ends. The CDR3 consists of 15 residues. Germline assignment: CDR1 ENHRY and CDR2 SYGVKD.

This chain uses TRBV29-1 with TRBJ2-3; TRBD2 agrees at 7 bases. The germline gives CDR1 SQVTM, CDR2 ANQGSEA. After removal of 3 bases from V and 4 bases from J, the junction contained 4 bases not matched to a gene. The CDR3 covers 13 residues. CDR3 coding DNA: TGCAGCGTTGAGGCGGGAGTCTCAGATACGCAGTATTTT. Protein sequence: CSVEAGVSDTQYF.

CDR3 protein: CASSPAVSGELFF. CDR3 sequence (DNA): TGTGCCAGCAGCCCCGCGGTTTCCGGGGAGCTGTTTTTT. The genes are TRBV11-2 and TRBJ2-2; D remains ambiguous. This CDR3 region has 13 residues. Germline CDR1 and CDR2: SGHAT and FQNNGV. Trimming took off 5 bases at V and 6 bases at J, with 10 bases between the two ends.

The CDR3 here is CASSSGTGFSGANVLTF. In nucleotides, the CDR3 is TGTGCCAGCAGCTCGGGGACAGGCTTTTCTGGGGCCAACGTCCTGACTTTC. The genes are TRBV11-3 and TRBJ2-6, with 8 bases aligning to TRBD1. CDR1 and CDR2 from the germline V gene are SGHNT and YENEEA. CDR3 size: 17 residues. V shed 4 bases, J shed 1 base, and the junction held 6 bases outside the gene matches.

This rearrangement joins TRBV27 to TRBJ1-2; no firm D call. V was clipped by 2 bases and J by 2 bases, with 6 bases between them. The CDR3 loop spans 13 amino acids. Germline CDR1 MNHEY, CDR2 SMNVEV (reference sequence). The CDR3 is CASSLGPNYGYTF. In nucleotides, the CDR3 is TGTGCCAGCAGTTTAGGGCCGAACTATGGCTACACCTTC.

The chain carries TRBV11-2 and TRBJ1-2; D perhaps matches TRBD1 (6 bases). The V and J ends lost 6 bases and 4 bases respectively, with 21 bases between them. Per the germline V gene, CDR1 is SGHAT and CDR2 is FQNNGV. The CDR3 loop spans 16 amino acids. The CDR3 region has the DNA TGTGCCAGCAGTCCTCTCCCGGGACATCCTCGCTATGGCTACACCTTC. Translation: CASSPLPGHPRYGYTF.

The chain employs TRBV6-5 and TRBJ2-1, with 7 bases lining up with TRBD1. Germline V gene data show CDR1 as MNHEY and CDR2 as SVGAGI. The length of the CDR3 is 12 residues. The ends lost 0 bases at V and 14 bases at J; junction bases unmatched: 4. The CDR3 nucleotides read TGTGCCAGCAGTTACTCCGACAGGGTTAAGTTCTTC. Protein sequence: CASSYSDRVKFF.

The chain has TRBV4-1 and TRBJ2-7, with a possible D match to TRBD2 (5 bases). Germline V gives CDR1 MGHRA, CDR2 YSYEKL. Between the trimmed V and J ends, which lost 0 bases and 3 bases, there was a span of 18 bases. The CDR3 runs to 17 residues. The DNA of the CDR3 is TGCGCCAGCAGCCAAGAGGCCCGACTCGGGGAGATCTACGAGCAGTACTTC. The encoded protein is CASSQEARLGEIYEQYF.

This CDR3 is CASSELTGTQAFF. CDR3 sequence (DNA): TGCGCCAGCAGTGAGTTAACAGGAACACAAGCTTTCTTT. The V gene is TRBV10-1, the J gene TRBJ1-1; D possibly corresponds to TRBD1 (5 bases). Germline V gene sequence: CDR1 WNHNN, CDR2 SYGVQD (reference sequence). This CDR3 is built from 13 residues. The ends were cut back, 1 base at V and 9 bases at J, with 12 bases in the middle.

CDR3 sequence: CASSPGGTSYNEQFF. The CDR3 DNA reads TGTGCCAGCAGCCCGGGGGGGACCTCCTACAATGAGCAGTTCTTC. The chain uses TRBV7-2 and TRBJ2-1, with 8 bases that match TRBD2. The J segment lost 0 bases and the V segment lost 5 bases, leaving 3 bases of the junction unmatched. This CDR3 is built from 15 residues. Germline V gene lookup returns CDR1 SGHTA and CDR2 FQGNSA.

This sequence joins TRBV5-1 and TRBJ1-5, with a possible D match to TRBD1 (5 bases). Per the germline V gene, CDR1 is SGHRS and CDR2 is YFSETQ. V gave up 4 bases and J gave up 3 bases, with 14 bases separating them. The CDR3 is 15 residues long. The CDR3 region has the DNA TGCGCCAGCAGCCCCAATGCAGGGAACAATCAGCCCCAGCATTTT. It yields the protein CASSPNAGNNQPQHF.

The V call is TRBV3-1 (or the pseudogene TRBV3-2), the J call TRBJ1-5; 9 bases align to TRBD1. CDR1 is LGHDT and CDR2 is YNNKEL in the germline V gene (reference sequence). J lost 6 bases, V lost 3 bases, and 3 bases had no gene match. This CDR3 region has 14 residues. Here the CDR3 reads CASSQRQGGQPQHF. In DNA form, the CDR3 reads TGTGCCAGCAGCCAGAGACAGGGGGGTCAGCCCCAGCATTTT.

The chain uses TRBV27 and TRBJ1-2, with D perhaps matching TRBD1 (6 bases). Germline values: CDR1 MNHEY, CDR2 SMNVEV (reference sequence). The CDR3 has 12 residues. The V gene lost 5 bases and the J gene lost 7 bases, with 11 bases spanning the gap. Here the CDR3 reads CASSTSRGGYTF. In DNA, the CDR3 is TGTGCCAGCAGTACCTCCAGGGGTGGCTACACCTTC.

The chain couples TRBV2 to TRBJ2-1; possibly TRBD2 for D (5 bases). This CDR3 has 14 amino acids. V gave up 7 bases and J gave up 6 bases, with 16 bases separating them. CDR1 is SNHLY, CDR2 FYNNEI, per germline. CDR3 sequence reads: CASKERESVNEQFF. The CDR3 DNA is TGTGCCAGCAAAGAAAGGGAGTCGGTCAATGAGCAGTTCTTC.

In DNA, the CDR3 is TGTGCCAGCAGTGAAATCCCCCCAGGACTGGGTGGCTACACCTTC. Its translation: CASSEIPPGLGGYTF. This sequence joins TRBV2 and TRBJ1-2; D remains unclear. With 2 bases removed from V and 7 bases from J, the gap between germline ends came to 17 bases. Germline CDR1 SNHLY, CDR2 FYNNEI. The CDR3 totals 15 residues.

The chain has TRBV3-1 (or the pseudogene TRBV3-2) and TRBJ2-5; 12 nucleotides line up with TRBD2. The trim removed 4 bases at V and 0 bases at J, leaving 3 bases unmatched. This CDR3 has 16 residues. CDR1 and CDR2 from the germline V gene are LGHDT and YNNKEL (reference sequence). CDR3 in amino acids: CASSPRTSGNQETQYF. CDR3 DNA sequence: TGTGCCAGCAGCCCTCGGACTAGCGGGAACCAAGAGACCCAGTACTTC.

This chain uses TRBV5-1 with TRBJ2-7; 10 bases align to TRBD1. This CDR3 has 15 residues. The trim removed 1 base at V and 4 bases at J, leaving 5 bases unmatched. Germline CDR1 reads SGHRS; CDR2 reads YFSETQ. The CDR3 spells CASSLLGTGVYEQYF. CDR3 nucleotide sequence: TGCGCCAGCAGCTTGTTGGGGACAGGGGTTTACGAGCAGTACTTC.

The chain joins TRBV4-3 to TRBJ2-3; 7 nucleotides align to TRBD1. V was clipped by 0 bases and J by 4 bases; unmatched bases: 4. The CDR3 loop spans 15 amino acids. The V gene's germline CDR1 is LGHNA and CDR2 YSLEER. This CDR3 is CASSQDGTVADTQYF. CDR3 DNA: TGCGCCAGCAGCCAAGATGGGACAGTGGCAGATACGCAGTATTTT.